This T cell receptor beta chain appears in the sequencing data of a study of CD8 T cells in Susac syndrome. The RNA input was roughly 0.45 to 1 ug, and it was reverse transcribed with random hexamers. The authors amplified TCR beta CDR3 across 54 Vbeta and 13 Jbeta using immunoSEQ multiplex PCR. TCRdb used MiXCR to reprocess the immunoSEQ multiplex PCR reads, holding one entry per CDR3 protein. The profile shows some 110,000 distinct CDR3 sequences, about 92% of them singletons. Sequencing was done on a sample of CD8+ T cells from PBMCs. This TCR came from a human donor with multiple sclerosis.

The CDR3 reads CASSPPGYRQGGYNEQFF. DNA of the CDR3: TGTGCCAGCTCACCACCGGGTTATCGACAGGGGGGTTACAATGAGCAGTTCTTC. V gene TRBV18 combines with J gene TRBJ2-1; 9 bases align to TRBD1. The CDR3 loop spans 18 amino acids. V shed 0 bases, J shed 4 bases, and the junction held 10 bases outside the gene matches. Germline V gene sequence: CDR1 KGHSH, CDR2 LQKENI.